This T cell receptor beta chain came from a study of human T cells and chemical hapten exposure. At the level of the study: Patients having alopecia areata, totalis or universalis were mostly female. Per-sample TCR yields varied mainly from small pooled library volume differences.

Per germline, CDR1 MNHEY and CDR2 SMNVEV (reference sequence). There are 15 residues in the CDR3. V gave up 2 bases and J gave up 2 bases, with 13 bases separating them. TCRdb passed the RACE reads through MiXCR, listing each CDR3 protein once. The repertoire has roughly 200,000 distinct CDR3 sequences, about 22% of them found once; the top ten carry about 6.7%. Time point here: patch test 1, 2 weeks after DPC sensitization. The treatment: therapeutic diphenylcyclopropenone sensitization with weekly scalp DPC. The sequence came from a woman in her fifties or sixties with alopecia areata. Some clones in this sample may be carry-over from other donors' samples. The sample consisted of whole blood, taken in connection with sensitization to the hapten diphenylcyclopropenone (DPC). This chain connects TRBV27 to TRBJ2-7, with D possibly being TRBD1 or TRBD2 (5 bases each). This CDR3 is CASSLLRDLAYEQYF. The CDR3 region has the DNA TGTGCCAGCAGTTTACTCCGGGACCTGGCCTACGAGCAGTACTTC.